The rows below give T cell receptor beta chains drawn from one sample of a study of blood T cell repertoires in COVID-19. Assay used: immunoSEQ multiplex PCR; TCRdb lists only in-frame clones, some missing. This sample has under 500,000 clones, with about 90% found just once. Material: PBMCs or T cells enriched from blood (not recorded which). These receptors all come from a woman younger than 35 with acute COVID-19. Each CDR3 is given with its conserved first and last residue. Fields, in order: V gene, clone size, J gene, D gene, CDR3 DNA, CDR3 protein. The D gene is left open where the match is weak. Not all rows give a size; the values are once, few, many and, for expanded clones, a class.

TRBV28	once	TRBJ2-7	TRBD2	TGTGCCAGCAGGCCGGGAGGGCCCTACGAGCAGTACTTC	CASRPGGPYEQYF
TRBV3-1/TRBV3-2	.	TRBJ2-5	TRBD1	TGTGCCAGCAGCCCGGGACAGGCATCACGAAAGACCCAGTACTTC	CASSPGQASRKTQYF
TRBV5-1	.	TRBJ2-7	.	TGCGCCAGCAGCGATAGGGGAACATCCTACGAGCAGTACTTC	CASSDRGTSYEQYF
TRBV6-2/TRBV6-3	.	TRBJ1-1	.	TGTGCCAGCAGTTACTCCGGGGGGCCATGGGCTTTCTTT	CASSYSGGPWAFF
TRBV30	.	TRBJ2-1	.	TGTGCCTGGAGTGGAGCGAATGAGCAGTTCTTC	CAWSGANEQFF
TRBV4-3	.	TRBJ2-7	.	TGCGCCAGCAGCCAAGGATCGGGGTACGAGCAGTACTTC	CASSQGSGYEQYF
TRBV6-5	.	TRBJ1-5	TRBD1	TGTGCCAGCAGTTACCGGCAGGGGGCAGGTCAGCCCCAGCATTTT	CASSYRQGAGQPQHF
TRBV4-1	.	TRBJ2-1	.	TGCGCCAGCAGCCAAGCGGGAGAGTTGAATGAGCAGTTCTTC	CASSQAGELNEQFF
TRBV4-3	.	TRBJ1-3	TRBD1	TGCGCCAGCAGCCCCAGGACAGGGGATGGAAACACCATATATTTT	CASSPRTGDGNTIYF
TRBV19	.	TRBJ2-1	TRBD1	TGTGCCAGTAGTAGGGAAATACAGGGGACCCATGAGCAGTTCTTC	CASSREIQGTHEQFF
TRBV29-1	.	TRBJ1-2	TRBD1	TGCAGCGTTGAAATGGGACAGGGCTATGGCTACACCTTC	CSVEMGQGYGYTF
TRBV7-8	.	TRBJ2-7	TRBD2	TGTGCCAGCAGCCTGAGCGGGAGTAGCTACGAGCAGTACTTC	CASSLSGSSYEQYF
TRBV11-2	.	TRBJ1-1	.	TGTGCCAGCAGCCAACCGGGAACTGAAGCTTTCTTT	CASSQPGTEAFF
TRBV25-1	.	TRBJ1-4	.	TGTGCCAGCAGTCCCGTTAGTACTAATGAAAAACTGTTTTTT	CASSPVSTNEKLFF
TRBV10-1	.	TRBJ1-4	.	TGCGCCAGCAGTAATGGACAGCCGGGTGAAAAACTGTTTTTT	CASSNGQPGEKLFF
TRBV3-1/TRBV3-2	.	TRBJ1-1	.	TGTGCCAGCAGCCAAGATTTCAGGGAGGACACTGAAGCTTTCTTT	CASSQDFREDTEAFF
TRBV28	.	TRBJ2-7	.	TGTGCCAGCAGTTTGAGACAGGCCTACGAGCAGTACTTC	CASSLRQAYEQYF
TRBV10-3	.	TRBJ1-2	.	TGTGCCATCATCCGGGGAGACTATGGCTACACCTTC	CAIIRGDYGYTF
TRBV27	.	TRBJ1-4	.	TGTGCCAGCAGTTACCTTCCCGGGGAGTATGAAAAACTGTTTTTT	CASSYLPGEYEKLFF
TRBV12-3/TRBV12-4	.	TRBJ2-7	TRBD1	TGTGCCAGCAGTTTTGGACAGGACTACGAGCAGTACTTC	CASSFGQDYEQYF
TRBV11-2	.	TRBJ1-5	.	TGTGCCAGCAGCGCGTACCGTGAGACAAATCAGCCCCAGCATTTT	CASSAYRETNQPQHF
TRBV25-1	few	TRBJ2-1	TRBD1	TGTGCCAGCAGTGAAGTCGGGACAGGGAGGGGGGGCCATGAGCAGTTCTTC	CASSEVGTGRGGHEQFF
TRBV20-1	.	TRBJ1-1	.	TGCAGTGCTGGTAGGGGTGTCGAAGCTTTCTTT	CSAGRGVEAFF
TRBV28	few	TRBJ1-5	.	TGTGCCAGCAGCCGACAGGAAAGCAATCAGCCCCAGCATTTT	CASSRQESNQPQHF
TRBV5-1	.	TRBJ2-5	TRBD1	TGCGCCAGCAGCCGGGGACAGTTCGTAGAGACCCAGTACTTC	CASSRGQFVETQYF
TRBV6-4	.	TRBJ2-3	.	TGTGCCAGCAGTGACGGCATCACGCAGTATTTT	CASSDGITQYF
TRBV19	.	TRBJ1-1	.	TGTGCCGCAACAGGAGCCAACACTGAAGCTTTCTTT	CAATGANTEAFF
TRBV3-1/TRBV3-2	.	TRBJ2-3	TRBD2	TGTGCCAGCAGCCAGCTCCCGGGACTAGCGGCGATTGGATGGACGCAGTATTTT	CASSQLPGLAAIGWTQYF
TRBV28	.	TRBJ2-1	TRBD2	TGTGCCAGCCAAGCGGGAGAAGCGCGAGACAATGAGCAGTTCTTC	CASQAGEARDNEQFF
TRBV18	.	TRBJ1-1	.	TGTGCCAGCTCACCTTTAAGGGACTCAGAAGCTTTCTTT	CASSPLRDSEAFF
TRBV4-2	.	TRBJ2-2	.	TGTGCCAGCAGCCAAGATAGCAGCACCGGGGAGCTGTTTTTT	CASSQDSSTGELFF